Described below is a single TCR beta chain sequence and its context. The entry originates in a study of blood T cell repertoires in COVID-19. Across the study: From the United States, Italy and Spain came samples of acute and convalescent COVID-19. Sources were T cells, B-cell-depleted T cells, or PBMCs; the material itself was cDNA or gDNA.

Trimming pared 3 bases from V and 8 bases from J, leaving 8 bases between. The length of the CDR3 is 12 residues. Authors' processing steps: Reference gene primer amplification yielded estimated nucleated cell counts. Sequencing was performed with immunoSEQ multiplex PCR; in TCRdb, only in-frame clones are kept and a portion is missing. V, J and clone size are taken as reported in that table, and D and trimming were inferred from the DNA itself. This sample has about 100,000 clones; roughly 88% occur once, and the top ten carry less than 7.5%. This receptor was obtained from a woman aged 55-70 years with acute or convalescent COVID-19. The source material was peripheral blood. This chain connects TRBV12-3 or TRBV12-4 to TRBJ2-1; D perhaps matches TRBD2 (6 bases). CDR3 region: CASSLRGDEQFF. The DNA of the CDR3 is TGTGCCAGCAGTTTGCGGGGAGATGAGCAGTTCTTC.